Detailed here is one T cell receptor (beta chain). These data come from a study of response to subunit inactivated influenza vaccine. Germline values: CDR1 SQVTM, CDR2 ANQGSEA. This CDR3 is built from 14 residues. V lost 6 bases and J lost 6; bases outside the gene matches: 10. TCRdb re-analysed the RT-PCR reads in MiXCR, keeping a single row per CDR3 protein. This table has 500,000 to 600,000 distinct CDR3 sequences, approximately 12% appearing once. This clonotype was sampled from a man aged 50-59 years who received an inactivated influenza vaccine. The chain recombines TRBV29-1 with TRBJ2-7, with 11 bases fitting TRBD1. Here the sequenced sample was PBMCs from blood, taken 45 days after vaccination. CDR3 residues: CSVVPGQGGSEQYF. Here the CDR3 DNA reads TGCAGCGTGGTGCCGGGACAGGGGGGGAGCGAGCAGTACTTC.